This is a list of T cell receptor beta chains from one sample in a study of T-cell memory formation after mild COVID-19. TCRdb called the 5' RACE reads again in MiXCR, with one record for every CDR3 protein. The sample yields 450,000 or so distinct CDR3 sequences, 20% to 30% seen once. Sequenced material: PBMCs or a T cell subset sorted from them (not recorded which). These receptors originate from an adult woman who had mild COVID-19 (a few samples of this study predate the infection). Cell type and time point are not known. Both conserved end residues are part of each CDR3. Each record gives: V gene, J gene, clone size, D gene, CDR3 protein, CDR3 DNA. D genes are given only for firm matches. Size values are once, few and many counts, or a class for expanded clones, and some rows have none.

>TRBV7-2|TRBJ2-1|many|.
CASSSTLLDNEQFF
TGTGCCAGCAGCTCTACCCTCCTCGACAATGAGCAGTTCTTC
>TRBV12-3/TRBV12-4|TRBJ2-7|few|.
CASSFQGITYEQYF
TGTGCCAGCAGTTTTCAGGGGATCACCTACGAGCAGTACTTC
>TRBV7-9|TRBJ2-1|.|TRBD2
CASRGLAGQKNEQFF
TGTGCCAGCAGAGGACTAGCGGGACAAAAAAATGAGCAGTTCTTC
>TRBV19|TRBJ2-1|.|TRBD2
CASSWGGSYNEQFF
TGTGCCAGTAGTTGGGGGGGCTCCTACAATGAGCAGTTCTTC
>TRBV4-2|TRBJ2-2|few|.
CASNVGRGTGELFF
TGTGCCAGCAACGTCGGGCGAGGCACCGGGGAGCTGTTTTTT
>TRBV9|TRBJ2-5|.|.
CASSVTGKETQYF
TGTGCCAGCAGCGTAACAGGAAAGGAGACCCAGTACTTC
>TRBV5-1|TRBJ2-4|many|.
CASSLDPQGSSNIQYF
TGCGCCAGCAGCTTGGACCCACAGGGCTCGTCAAACATTCAGTACTTC
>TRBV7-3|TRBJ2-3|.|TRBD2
CASSLAGTSGNTQYF
TGTGCCAGCAGCTTAGCCGGGACTAGCGGAAATACGCAGTATTTT
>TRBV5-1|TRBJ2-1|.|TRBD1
CASSLTFQGAIMGNEQFF
TGCGCCAGCAGCTTAACCTTCCAGGGGGCGATTATGGGGAATGAGCAGTTCTTC
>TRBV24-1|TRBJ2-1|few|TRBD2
CATSDGKAGLYNEQFF
TGTGCCACCAGTGATGGGAAAGCGGGGCTTTACAATGAGCAGTTCTTC
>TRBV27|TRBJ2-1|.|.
CASSLSKSAGNEQFF
TGTGCCAGCAGTTTATCGAAGTCGGCGGGGAATGAGCAGTTCTTC
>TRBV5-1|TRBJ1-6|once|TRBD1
CASSRTGGGYNSPLHF
TGCGCCAGCAGCAGGACAGGGGGCGGTTATAATTCACCCCTCCACTTT
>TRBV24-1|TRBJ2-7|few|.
CATSDSSISSYEQYF
TGTGCCACCAGTGATTCTTCGATTAGCTCCTACGAGCAGTACTTC
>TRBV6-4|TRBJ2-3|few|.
CASRRDREGTDTQYF
TGTGCCAGCAGGCGAGACAGGGAGGGCACAGATACGCAGTATTTT
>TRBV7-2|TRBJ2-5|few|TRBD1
CASSSSSGAGGWGETQYF
TGTGCCAGCAGCTCTTCATCAGGGGCAGGGGGTTGGGGAGAGACCCAGTACTTC
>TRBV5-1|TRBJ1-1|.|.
CASSQAVGIGAIAFF
TGCGCCAGCAGCCAGGCGGTTGGGATAGGGGCAATTGCTTTCTTT
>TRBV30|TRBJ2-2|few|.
CAWGTANTGELFF
TGTGCCTGGGGGACTGCGAACACCGGGGAGCTGTTTTTT
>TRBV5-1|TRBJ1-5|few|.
CASSPDPRSQPQHF
TGCGCCAGCAGCCCGGACCCCAGGAGCCAGCCCCAGCATTTT
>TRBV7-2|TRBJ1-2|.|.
CASSFASYGYTF
TGTGCCAGCAGCTTCGCAAGCTATGGCTACACCTTC
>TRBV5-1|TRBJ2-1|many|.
CASSLEREQFF
TGCGCCAGCAGCCTAGAGCGTGAGCAGTTCTTC
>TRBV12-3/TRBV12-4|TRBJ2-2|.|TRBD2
CASSPAGLAGVPGELFF
TGTGCCAGCAGTCCGGCGGGACTAGCGGGAGTTCCCGGGGAGCTGTTTTTT
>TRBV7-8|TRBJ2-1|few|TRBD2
CASSLGLAGVHSYNEQFF
TGTGCCAGCAGCTTGGGACTAGCGGGTGTTCACTCCTACAATGAGCAGTTCTTC
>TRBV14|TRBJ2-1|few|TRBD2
CASSHSSGIYNEQFF
TGTGCCAGCAGCCACTCTAGCGGGATCTACAATGAGCAGTTCTTC
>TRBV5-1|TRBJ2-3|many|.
CASSPLATDTQYF
TGCGCCAGCAGCCCTTTAGCAACAGATACGCAGTATTTT
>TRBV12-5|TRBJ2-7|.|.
CASGLPTGGLHEQYF
TGTGCTAGTGGTTTGCCGACAGGAGGGTTACACGAGCAGTACTTC
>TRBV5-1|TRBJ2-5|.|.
CASSETRETQYF
TGCGCCAGCAGCGAGACGAGGGAGACCCAGTACTTC
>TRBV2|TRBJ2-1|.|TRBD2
CASSQKAGGEYNEQFF
TGTGCCAGCAGTCAAAAAGCGGGGGGCGAATACAATGAGCAGTTCTTC
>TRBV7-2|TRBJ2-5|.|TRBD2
CASRWTGTSRETQYF
TGTGCCAGCAGGTGGACCGGGACTAGCCGAGAGACCCAGTACTTC
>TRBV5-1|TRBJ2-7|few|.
CASSLDSSGEYF
TGCGCCAGCAGCTTGGATTCGTCAGGGGAGTACTTC
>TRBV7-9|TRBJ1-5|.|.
CASSLIGGLSNQPQHF
TGTGCCAGCAGCTTAATAGGGGGGCTTAGCAATCAGCCCCAGCATTTT
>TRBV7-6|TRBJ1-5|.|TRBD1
CASSLARQGSRNQPQHF
TGTGCCAGCAGCTTAGCCCGACAGGGGTCGCGCAATCAGCCCCAGCATTTT
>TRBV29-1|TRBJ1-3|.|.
CSVADGGGNTIYF
TGCAGCGTCGCCGATGGGGGTGGAAACACCATATATTTT
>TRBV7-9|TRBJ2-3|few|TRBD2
CASSLEPIAGIGTNTQYF
TGTGCCAGCAGCTTAGAACCTATAGCGGGAATCGGGACGAATACGCAGTATTTT
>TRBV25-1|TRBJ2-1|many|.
CASSVGTDRNYNEQFF
TGTGCCAGCAGTGTGGGGACTGACAGAAACTACAATGAGCAGTTCTTC
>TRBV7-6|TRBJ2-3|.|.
CASSSGPPRADTQYF
TGTGCCAGCAGCAGTGGACCTCCCAGGGCAGATACGCAGTATTTT
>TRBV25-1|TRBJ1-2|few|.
CASESSIGHGYTF
TGTGCCTCGGAATCTAGTATCGGCCATGGCTACACCTTC
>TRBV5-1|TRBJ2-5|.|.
CASSPGFRVGETQYF
TGCGCCAGCAGCCCGGGGTTCAGGGTTGGAGAGACCCAGTACTTC
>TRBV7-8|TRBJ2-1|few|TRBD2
CASSLGPSGSSYNEQFF
TGTGCCAGCAGCTTAGGGCCTAGCGGTAGCTCCTACAATGAGCAGTTCTTC
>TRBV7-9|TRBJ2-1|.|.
CASVDSNEQFF
TGTGCCAGCGTAGACTCCAATGAGCAGTTCTTC
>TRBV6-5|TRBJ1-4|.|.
CASSYHRVSNEKLFF
TGTGCCAGCAGTTACCACAGGGTCTCTAATGAAAAACTGTTTTTT
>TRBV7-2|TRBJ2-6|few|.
CASSLDFAGPTGANVLTF
TGTGCCAGCAGCTTAGATTTCGCGGGACCGACTGGGGCCAACGTCCTGACTTTC
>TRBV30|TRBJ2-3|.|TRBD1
CAWSGQGGDTDTQYF
TGTGCCTGGAGTGGACAGGGGGGAGACACAGATACGCAGTATTTT
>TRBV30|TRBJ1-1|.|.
CAWSRADPNTEAFF
TGTGCCTGGAGTAGGGCAGACCCGAACACTGAAGCTTTCTTT
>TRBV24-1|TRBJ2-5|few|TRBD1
CATSRQGVAGETQYF
TGTGCCACCAGTCGACAGGGGGTGGCGGGGGAGACCCAGTACTTC
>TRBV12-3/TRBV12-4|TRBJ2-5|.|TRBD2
CASSARLAGGSETQYF
TGTGCCAGCAGTGCGAGACTAGCGGGGGGGAGTGAGACCCAGTACTTC
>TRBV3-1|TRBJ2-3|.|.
CASSQDRDTDTQYF
TGTGCCAGCAGCCAAGATCGGGACACAGATACGCAGTATTTT
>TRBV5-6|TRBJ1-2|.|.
CASSLFKPIYGYTF
TGTGCCAGCAGCTTGTTTAAACCGATCTATGGCTACACCTTC
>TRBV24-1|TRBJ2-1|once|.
CATSDPRRPYNEQFF
TGTGCCACCAGTGACCCCCGGAGACCCTACAATGAGCAGTTCTTC
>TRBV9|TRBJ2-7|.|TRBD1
CASSVAGTGIYEQYF
TGTGCCAGCAGCGTAGCGGGGACAGGGATCTACGAGCAGTACTTC
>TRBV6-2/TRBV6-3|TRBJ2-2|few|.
CASKVLINTGELFF
TGTGCCAGCAAGGTTCTGATAAACACCGGGGAGCTGTTTTTT
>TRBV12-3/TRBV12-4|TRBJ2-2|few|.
CASSSTSGELFF
TGTGCCAGCAGCTCCACCTCCGGGGAGCTGTTTTTT